This T cell receptor beta chain emerged from a study of cytomegalovirus exposure and HLA in healthy donors (TCRdb year 2017). Some background on the complete study: An earlier analysis of about 560 of the donors reported approximately 300 Gb of sequence data and 117 million unique TCR beta sequences obtained from roughly 170 million T cells. An early release covering some 640 HLA-typed donors comprised 250 to 350 gigabases of sequencing data and 85 million or so unique TCR sequences. Of the roughly 400 genotyped donors, less than 85% were placed in the genetic ancestry cluster associated with self-reported Caucasian donors. The study aimed to test whether signatures of past pathogen exposure could be identified by cataloging public T cell receptors. The T cell repertoires of around 670 subjects were profiled by immunosequencing and related to cytomegalovirus serostatus. Besides the first cohort of 666 subjects, a separate validation cohort made up of roughly 120 different subjects was used. To predict cytomegalovirus infection status, the study combined high-throughput TCR immunosequencing, statistical association of individual TCRs with disease status, and machine learning. A later analysis re-analyzed previously published TCR beta repertoires from 550 to 700 donors and added high-resolution HLA genotyping to study TCR occurrence patterns. Rather than using new phenotypic data, the later analysis identified candidate immune exposures from TCR beta sequences and from how often those sequences occurred across donors. To decide whether each TCR beta V gene segment behaved as functional or pseudogenic, an earlier analysis of approximately 590 of the donors relied on high-throughput TCR beta sequencing. Alongside the repertoire data, information on donor age, sex, ethnicity and CMV serostatus was compiled. In a later genetic analysis, genome-wide SNP genotypes for about 65% of the roughly 670 donors were used, and that subset was treated as a discovery cohort. All discovery cohort repertoires had been generated on a single sequencing platform. Class I and class II HLA loci were covered by the typing at four-digit resolution. The number of donors typed differed by locus, with 629-630 for A, B, C, DRB1 and DQB1, more than 500 for DQA1, 606 for DPA1, and around 430 for DPB1. Several DR-DQ haplotypes were treated as single units for association and clustering because of strong linkage in the cohort. Across roughly 420 genotyped donors of the cohort, an average of approximately 220,000 unique TCR beta nucleotide sequences per donor were sequenced, and around 20% of those sequences were non-productive. Study-wide conclusions, independent of this receptor: Roughly uniform sequencing depth across donors was assumed in presence/absence analyses, although this assumption may not hold. Roughly 17 rarely observed V segments, including chromosome 9 orphons, were excluded from the earlier analysis of about 600 of the donors because counts were too low. While some public TCRs were present in many individuals, most TCR sequences turned up only very rarely across donors. In a later analysis, TCR association rates were found to vary across HLA loci, with the most associated TCRs seen for DRB1 alleles and the fewest for HLA-C alleles. A cluster of highly shared sequence variants was judged likely to be a technical artifact of the sequencing pipeline. Several of the top co-occurrence clusters appeared to be linked to parvovirus B19, influenza, CMV and Epstein-Barr virus, according to a later analysis. In vitro tests confirmed that a few of the cytomegalovirus-associated TCR beta chains recognize cytomegalovirus antigens. CMV serostatus was the only immune exposure information available for the cohort. In a later analysis, HLA-associated TCR beta chains were found to be more clonally expanded and to have lower generation probabilities than equally common non-associated chains. In a later analysis, most CMV-associated TCR beta chains were found to appear HLA-restricted, with HLA associations seemingly driven largely by CMV exposure. Because the 87-base-pair reads could not distinguish some IMGT-functional V segments, including TRBV6-2 and TRBV6-3, those segments were excluded. Because some donors lacked HLA typing at each locus, the association tests relied only on the typed subset. The classifier was reported to diagnose cytomegalovirus status with high specificity and sensitivity in both the original cohort and the validation cohort. Compared with the roughly 710-donor mean, donors in an Asian-associated ancestry cluster had fewer N-insertions in productive TCRs, according to a later genetic analysis. In the study, approximately 160 TCR beta chains were listed as associated with cytomegalovirus. A later genetic analysis associated a missense DCLRE1C variant with V-gene and J-gene trimming of TCR beta chains, and an independent cohort replicated the association. Correlated functional status among segregating V segments might reflect linkage disequilibrium, but an unknown experimental factor could not be ruled out. Strong co-occurrence of HLA alleles, especially DR and DQ, made assigning TCR associations to individual alleles difficult. This cohort had only TCR beta chains sequenced, and the lack of alpha or paired-chain data limited which features could be detected. A further reported finding was that TCR beta sequences accurately predicted the HLA-A and HLA-B alleles for most subjects in the first cohort. The authors suggested that the approach could potentially be extended to other disease states and immunological phenotypes. Broadly in line with IMGT annotations, most TCR beta V segments showed up in productive rearrangements about 90% or about 30% of the time in an earlier analysis of several hundred of the donors. Specific HLA alleles were associated with 15,000 to 20,000 TCR beta sequences at a false discovery rate of 0.05 in a later analysis.

Worth noting for this clone: Its antigen remains unidentified. No much larger clone is present one base from it, and per-base qualities are unavailable.

Library preparation was by the immunoSEQ multiplex PCR assay. The multiplex PCR relied on a mix of 60 forward primers for TCR Vbeta segments and 13 reverse primers for TCR Jbeta segments. Amplification of the CDR3 region of rearranged TCR beta genes was performed with a multiplex PCR assay on genomic DNA. The amplified TCR beta libraries were sequenced on the Illumina HiSeq System as 87-base-pair reads. Under the source paper's analysis protocol: A later analysis counted 75 million to 100 million unique TCR beta chains across the 650 to 800 repertoires, and some 12 million of these chains were shared by at least two donors. A nearest-neighbor algorithm error-corrected the raw reads and collapsed the reads into unique sequences, merging closely related sequences to remove PCR and sequencing errors. CDR3 sequences were aligned to IMGT reference sequences to assign V, D and J gene segments. For a sequence to be retained, a match of at least six nucleotides to both a V gene segment and a J gene segment was required. Rearrangements were called productive when the CDR3 lacked stop codons and stayed in frame with V and J; all others were non-productive. CDR3 was defined according to IMGT convention as the region running from the second conserved V-encoded cysteine to the conserved J-encoded phenylalanine. The earlier analysis of 587 of the donors excluded any sequence lacking an unambiguous match to a single V gene segment. In an earlier analysis of approximately 560 of the donors, a V segment was called functional when productive rearrangements were above 56.7%, and segregating when the standard deviation between donors exceeded 5%. A statistical classification framework was built for diagnosing cytomegalovirus status from the catalog of TCR beta chain sequences. A later analysis assigned V and J genes by comparing TCR nucleotide sequences with IMGT/GENE-DB human TR gene sequences. Using the TCRdist pipeline, a later analysis assigned CDR3 sequences along with most-parsimonious VDJ recombination scenarios. In a later analysis, each TCR beta chain was defined by its CDR3 amino acid sequence together with its V-gene family, and reads without a unique V-gene family were excluded. As a way to deal with suspected cross-contamination and a sequencing artifact, a later analysis dropped 592 nucleotide sequences that were highly shared and had low generation probability. In a later analysis, a clonal expansion index was calculated for each public chain from normalized within-repertoire ranks of inferred template counts. In a later analysis, generation probabilities were computed using a VDJ recombination model fitted to out-of-frame rearrangements, and the results were checked against IGoR. Hypergeometric tests were used in a later analysis to score TCR-TCR, TCR-HLA and TCR-CMV co-occurrence, with a repertoire-size bias correction applied to the TCR pairs. To estimate false discovery rates, a later analysis permuted the HLA or CMV assignments 20 times. In a later analysis, co-occurring TCRs were grouped using DBSCAN, with TCRdist sequence similarity added in when clustering inside HLA-allele-positive subsets. Repertoires with fewer than 30,000 or more than 120,000 public chains, plus five repertoires with anomalous nucleotide sharing, were excluded from co-occurrence clustering. The immuneACCESS repertoire file appears here via TCRdb, limited to in-frame rearrangements. These files lack a portion of the clones; in checked studies, under half of the deficit traces to unresolved V genes, and the cause of the others is not known. Clone size and V and J calls were adopted from that table, with D and trimming inferred from the DNA. The sample contains around 150,000 clones, about 79% of them found a single time. Roughly 0.69% of the sample is in the top ten clones.

The cohort comprised more than 550 healthy bone marrow donors. Cohort members were all nominally healthy when sampled, although unrecorded immune exposures were likely present. The donor tested CMV seronegative, placing the donor among the 350 or so seronegative members of the cohort. A peripheral blood sample was provided by each donor, and peripheral blood mononuclear cells were used for TCR beta sequencing. The Qiagen DNeasy Blood Extraction Kit was used to extract genomic DNA from the blood cell samples. V is pared back by 5 bases and J by 3 bases, with 8 bases lying between the germline termini. From the cysteine up to the phenylalanine, the CDR3 has a length of 13 residues. Only the CDR3 DNA stays, 39 bases, in frame from base 1. CDR1 SEHNR and CDR2 FQNEAQ were looked up in the germline V gene (reference sequence).

Sequenced sample: PBMCs. Recombination joined TRBV7-9 with TRBJ1-5; the D gene remains uncertain. The clonotype comes from a male donor in good health and CMV-seronegative. The DNA is as follows: TGTGCCAGCAGCCTGGAGAACAATCAGCCCCAGCATTTT. This sequence encodes CASSLENNQPQHF. The CDR3 plus the reference TRBV7-9 and TRBJ1-5 genes for the other parts give the full variable domain: DTGVSQNPRHKITKRGQNVTFRCDPISEHNRLYWYRQTLGQGPEFLTYFQNEAQLEKSRLLSDRFSAERPKGSFSTLEIQRTEQGDSAMYLCASSLENNQPQHFGDGTRLSIL.